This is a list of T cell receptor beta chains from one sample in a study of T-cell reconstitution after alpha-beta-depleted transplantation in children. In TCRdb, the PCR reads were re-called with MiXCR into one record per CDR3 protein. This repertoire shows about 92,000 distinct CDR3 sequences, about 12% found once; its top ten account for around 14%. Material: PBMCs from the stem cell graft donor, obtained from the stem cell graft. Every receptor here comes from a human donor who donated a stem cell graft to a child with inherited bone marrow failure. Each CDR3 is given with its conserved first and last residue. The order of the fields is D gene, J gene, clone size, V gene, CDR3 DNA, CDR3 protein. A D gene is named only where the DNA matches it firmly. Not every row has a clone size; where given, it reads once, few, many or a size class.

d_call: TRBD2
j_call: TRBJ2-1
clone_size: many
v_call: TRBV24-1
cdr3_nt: TGTGCCACCAGCTCGGCGGGAGCCCCGGGTGAGCAGTTCTTC
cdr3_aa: CATSSAGAPGEQFF

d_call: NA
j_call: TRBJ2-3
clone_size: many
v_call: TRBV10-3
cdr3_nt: TGTGCCATCAGTGACAACAGCGAAAGCACAGATACGCAGTATTTT
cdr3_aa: CAISDNSESTDTQYF

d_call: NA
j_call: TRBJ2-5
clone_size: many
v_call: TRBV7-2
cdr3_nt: TGTGCCAGCAGCTTCAGGCAGGGTCGCGAGACCCAGTACTTC
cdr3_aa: CASSFRQGRETQYF

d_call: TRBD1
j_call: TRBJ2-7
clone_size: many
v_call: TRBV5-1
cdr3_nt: TGCGCCAGCAGCTCCTTCCCCGGGACAGGGCACGAGCAGTACTTC
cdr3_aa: CASSSFPGTGHEQYF

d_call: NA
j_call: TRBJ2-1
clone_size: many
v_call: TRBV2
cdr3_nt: TGTGCCAGCAGTGAGGATGGGGGCGCTTTCTACAATGAGCAGTTCTTC
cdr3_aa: CASSEDGGAFYNEQFF

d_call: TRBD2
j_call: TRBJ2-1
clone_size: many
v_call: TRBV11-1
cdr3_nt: TGTGCCAGCAGCCACGGGCGGGAGGGCCGGTGGAATGAGCAGTTCTTC
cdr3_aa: CASSHGREGRWNEQFF

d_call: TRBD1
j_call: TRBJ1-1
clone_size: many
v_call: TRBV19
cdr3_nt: TGTGCCAGTGGGCTAGGACAGGCCACTGAAGCTTTCTTT
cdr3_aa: CASGLGQATEAFF

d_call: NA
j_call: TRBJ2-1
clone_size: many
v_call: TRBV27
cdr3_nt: TGTGCCAGCAGCCCAGCCAATTCTTACTCCTACAATGAGCAGTTCTTC
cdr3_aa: CASSPANSYSYNEQFF

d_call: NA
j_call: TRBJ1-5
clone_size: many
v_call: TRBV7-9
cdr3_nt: TGTGCCAGCAGCTACCTCGGTTCCGGCGGCAATCAGCCCCAGCATTTT
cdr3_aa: CASSYLGSGGNQPQHF

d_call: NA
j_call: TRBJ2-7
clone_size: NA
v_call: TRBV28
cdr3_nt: TGTGCCAGCACCCCTTTCAGCAGGGGCTCCTACGAGCAGTACTTC
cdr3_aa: CASTPFSRGSYEQYF

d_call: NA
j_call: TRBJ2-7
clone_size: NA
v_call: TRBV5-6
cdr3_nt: TGTGCCAGCGGCCCCCCGGGCTCCTACGAGCAGTACTTC
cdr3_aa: CASGPPGSYEQYF

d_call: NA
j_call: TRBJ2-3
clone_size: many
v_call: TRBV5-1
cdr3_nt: TGCGCCAGCAGCTTGGAAGTCTCAGGGGGGATGTCTAGCACAGATACGCAGTATTTT
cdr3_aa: CASSLEVSGGMSSTDTQYF

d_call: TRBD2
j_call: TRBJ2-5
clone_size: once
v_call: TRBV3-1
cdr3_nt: TGTGCCATCTGTCTTAGACTAGCGGGGGGGCCATTTGAAGAGACCCAGTACTTC
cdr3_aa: CAICLRLAGGPFEETQYF

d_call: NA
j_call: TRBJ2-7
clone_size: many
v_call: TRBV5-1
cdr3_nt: TGCGCCAGCAGCTTGTTCCCGACTGGTTCCTACGAGCAGTACTTC
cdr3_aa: CASSLFPTGSYEQYF

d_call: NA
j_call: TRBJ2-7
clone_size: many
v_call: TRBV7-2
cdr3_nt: TGTGCCAGCAGCTTAGGGCAGGAGTACGAGCAGTACTTC
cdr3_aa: CASSLGQEYEQYF

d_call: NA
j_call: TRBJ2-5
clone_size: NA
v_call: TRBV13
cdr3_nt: TGTGCCAGCAGCTTAGGTCCAGCCAGGGGAGAGACCCAGTACTTC
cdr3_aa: CASSLGPARGETQYF

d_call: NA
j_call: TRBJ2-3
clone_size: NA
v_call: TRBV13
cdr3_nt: TGTGCCAGCAGCCGCCCGGGCACAGATACGCAGTATTTT
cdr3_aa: CASSRPGTDTQYF

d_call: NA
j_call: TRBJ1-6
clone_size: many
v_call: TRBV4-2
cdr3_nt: TGTGCCAGCAGCCCAAGTAGCGCAGGGTATAATTCACCCCTCCACTTT
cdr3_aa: CASSPSSAGYNSPLHF

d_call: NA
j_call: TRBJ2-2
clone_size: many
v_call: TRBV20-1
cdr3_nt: TGCAGTGCTAGAGATGCGAGACTATCGAACACCGGGGAGCTGTTTTTT
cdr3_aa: CSARDARLSNTGELFF

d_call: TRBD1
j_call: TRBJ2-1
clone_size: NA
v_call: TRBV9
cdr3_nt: TGTGCCAGCAGCCTCGGGACAGCCTACAATGAGCAGTTCTTC
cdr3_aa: CASSLGTAYNEQFF

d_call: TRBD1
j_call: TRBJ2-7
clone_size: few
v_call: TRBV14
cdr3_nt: TGTGCCAGCAGACCCACGGGGACAGGGATTTACGAGCAGTACTTC
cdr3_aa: CASRPTGTGIYEQYF

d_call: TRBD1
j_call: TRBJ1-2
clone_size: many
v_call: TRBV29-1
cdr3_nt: TGCAGCGCCCAGGGGGACTATGGCTACACCTTC
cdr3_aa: CSAQGDYGYTF

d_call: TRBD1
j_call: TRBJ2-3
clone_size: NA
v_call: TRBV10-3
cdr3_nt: TGTGCCGTCTCCCGGGACAGACCCGAAGATACGCAGTATTTT
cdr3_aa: CAVSRDRPEDTQYF

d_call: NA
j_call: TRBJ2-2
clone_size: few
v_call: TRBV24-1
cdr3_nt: TGTGCCACCAGTGATTCGGGAGCCCCCAACACCGGGGAGCTGTTTTTT
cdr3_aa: CATSDSGAPNTGELFF

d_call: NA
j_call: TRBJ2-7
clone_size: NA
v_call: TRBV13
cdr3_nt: TGTGCCAGCAGCCTTGGAGGCGGACGAGGGGAGCAGTACTTC
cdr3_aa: CASSLGGGRGEQYF

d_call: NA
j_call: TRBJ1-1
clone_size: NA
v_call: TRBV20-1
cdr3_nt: TGCAGTGCTAGACTCGGGGCCCCTGAAGCTTTCTTT
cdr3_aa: CSARLGAPEAFF

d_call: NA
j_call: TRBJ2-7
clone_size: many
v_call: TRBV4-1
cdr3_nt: TGCGCCAGCAGCCAAGATGTTCAGGGCTCCTACGAGCAGTACTTC
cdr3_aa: CASSQDVQGSYEQYF